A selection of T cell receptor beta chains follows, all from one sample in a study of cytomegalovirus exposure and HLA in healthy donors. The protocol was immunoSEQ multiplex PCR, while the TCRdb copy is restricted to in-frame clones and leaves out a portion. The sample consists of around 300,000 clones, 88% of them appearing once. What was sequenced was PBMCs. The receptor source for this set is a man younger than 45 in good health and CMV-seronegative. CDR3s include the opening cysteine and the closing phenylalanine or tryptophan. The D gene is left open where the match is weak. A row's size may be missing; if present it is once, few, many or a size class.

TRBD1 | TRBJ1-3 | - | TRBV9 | TGTGCCAGCAGCGGGGGGGACAGCGGAAACACCATATATTTT | CASSGGDSGNTIYF
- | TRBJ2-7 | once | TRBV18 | TGTGCCAGCTCACCACTTGAGGGCTACGAGCAGTACTTC | CASSPLEGYEQYF
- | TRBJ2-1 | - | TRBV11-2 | TGTGCCAGCAGCCGACAGGAGTACAATGAGCAGTTCTTC | CASSRQEYNEQFF
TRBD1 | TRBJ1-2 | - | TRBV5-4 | TGTGCCAGCAGCATCGGACAGGGGTCAGTCTATGGCTACACCTTC | CASSIGQGSVYGYTF
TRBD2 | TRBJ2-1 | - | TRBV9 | TGTGCCAGCAGCGTAGAGGGACTAGGATACAATGAGCAGTTCTTC | CASSVEGLGYNEQFF
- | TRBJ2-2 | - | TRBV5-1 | TGCGCCAGCTCCGGGACACTTAACACCGGGGAGCTGTTTTTT | CASSGTLNTGELFF
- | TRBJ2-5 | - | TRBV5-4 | TGTGCCAGCAGCGCCATAACGGGACAAGAGACCCAGTACTTC | CASSAITGQETQYF
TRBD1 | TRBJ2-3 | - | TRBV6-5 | TGTGCCAGTTCGGACAGGGGGCTTTTAGGAGATACGCAGTATTTT | CASSDRGLLGDTQYF
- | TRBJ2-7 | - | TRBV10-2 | TGCGCCAGCAGACTGGGACTCTCCTACGAGCAGTACTTC | CASRLGLSYEQYF
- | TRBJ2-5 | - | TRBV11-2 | TGTGCCAGCAGCTTTCCTCCGGGACTTGAAGAGACCCAGTACTTC | CASSFPPGLEETQYF
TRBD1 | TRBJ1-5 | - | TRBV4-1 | TGCGCCAGCAGCCAAAATCAGGGGGCCGATAGCAATCAGCCCCAGCATTTT | CASSQNQGADSNQPQHF
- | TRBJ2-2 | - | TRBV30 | TGTGCCTGGAGTACCCAGGGCCACCGGGAGCTGTTTTTT | CAWSTQGHRELFF
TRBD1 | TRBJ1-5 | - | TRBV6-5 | TGTGCCAGCAGCAGGACAGGGAATAGCAATCAGCCCCAGCATTTT | CASSRTGNSNQPQHF
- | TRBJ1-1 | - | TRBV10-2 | TGCGCCAGCAGTGAGTGGGGGGCTGAAGCTTTCTTT | CASSEWGAEAFF
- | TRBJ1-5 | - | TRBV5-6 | TGTGCCAGCAGCTTGGGTGGGGGGAGCAATCAGCCCCAGCATTTT | CASSLGGGSNQPQHF
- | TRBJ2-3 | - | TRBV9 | TGTGCCAGCAGCGTGGAAGGGGCTGCTGATACGCAGTATTTT | CASSVEGAADTQYF
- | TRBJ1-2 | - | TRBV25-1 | TGTGCCAGCAGTGGCCGGACAGCCTTTAACTATGGCTACACCTTC | CASSGRTAFNYGYTF
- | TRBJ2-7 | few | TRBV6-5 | TGTGCCAGCAGTTACCGGGGAGGAAACTCCTACGAGCAGTACTTC | CASSYRGGNSYEQYF
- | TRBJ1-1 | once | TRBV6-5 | TGTGCCAGCAGTTACTCGAGGTTAAACACTGAAGCTTTCTTT | CASSYSRLNTEAFF
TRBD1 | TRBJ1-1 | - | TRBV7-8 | TGTGCCAGCAGCTTAGGGACAGGGACCATGAACACTGAAGCTTTCTTT | CASSLGTGTMNTEAFF
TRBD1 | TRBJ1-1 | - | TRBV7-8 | TGTGCCAGCAGCGGCGGGTCGTTTTGGGACAGAGAAGCTTTCTTT | CASSGGSFWDREAFF
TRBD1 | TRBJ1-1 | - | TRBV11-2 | TGTGCCAGCAGCTTAGATCTCGGACAGGGAAACACTGAAGCTTTCTTT | CASSLDLGQGNTEAFF
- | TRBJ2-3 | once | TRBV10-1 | TGCGCCACCGGACAGCCAGGAACAGATACGCAGTATTTT | CATGQPGTDTQYF
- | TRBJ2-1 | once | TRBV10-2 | TGCGCCAGCAGTGAGTACAGTACAATTATGGGTGAGCAGTTCTTC | CASSEYSTIMGEQFF
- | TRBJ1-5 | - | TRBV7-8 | TGTGCCAGCAGCTTAGACTCAGGGGGCAATCAGCCCCAGCATTTT | CASSLDSGGNQPQHF
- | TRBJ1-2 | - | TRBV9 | TGTGCCAGCAGCGTAGTTTCGTCAGGGGTTGGTTATGGCTACACCTTC | CASSVVSSGVGYGYTF
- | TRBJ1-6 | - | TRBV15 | TGTGCCACCAGCAGAGTGGGCCAGGATAATTCACCCCTCCACTTT | CATSRVGQDNSPLHF
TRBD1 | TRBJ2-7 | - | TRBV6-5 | TGTGCCAGCAGTTGGGACAGGGCCTACGAGCAGTACTTC | CASSWDRAYEQYF
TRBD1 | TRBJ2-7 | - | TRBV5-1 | TGCGCCAGCAGCTTGGGGGGGACAGGGACGACCTACGAGCAGTACTTC | CASSLGGTGTTYEQYF
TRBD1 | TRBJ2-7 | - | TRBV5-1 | TGCGCCAGCAGCTTGGGCAGGGGGCTTTACGAGCAGTACTTC | CASSLGRGLYEQYF
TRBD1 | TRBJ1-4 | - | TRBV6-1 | TGTGCCAGCAGTCCGACAGGGAATCAAGAAGAAAAACTGTTTTTT | CASSPTGNQEEKLFF
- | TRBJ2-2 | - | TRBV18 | TGTGCCAGCTCAGAGGGACTGACGAACACCGGGGAGCTGTTTTTT | CASSEGLTNTGELFF
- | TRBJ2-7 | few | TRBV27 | TGTGCCAGCAGTTCCCCGAATTTAGAACAGTACTTC | CASSSPNLEQYF
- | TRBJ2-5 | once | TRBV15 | TGTGCCACCTCCAGGGGACCACAAGAGACCCAGTACTTC | CATSRGPQETQYF
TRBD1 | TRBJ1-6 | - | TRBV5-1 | TGCGCCAGCAGCTTACAGGGGAGCTCCTATAATTCACCCCTCCACTTT | CASSLQGSSYNSPLHF
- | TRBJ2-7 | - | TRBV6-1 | TGTGCCAGCAGCAAGTGGGGGCCCGAGCAGTACTTC | CASSKWGPEQYF
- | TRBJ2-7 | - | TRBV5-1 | TGCGCCAGCAGTCAACAGGGACAATACGAGCAGTACTTC | CASSQQGQYEQYF
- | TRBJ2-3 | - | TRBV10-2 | TGCGCCAGCAGGGAGCCCCTGGAGAAACCCACAGATACGCAGTATTTT | CASREPLEKPTDTQYF
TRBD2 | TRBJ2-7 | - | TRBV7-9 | TGTGCCAGCCTTGGCGGGGGGGCCTACGAGCAGTACTTC | CASLGGGAYEQYF
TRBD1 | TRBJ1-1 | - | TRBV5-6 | TGTGCCAGCAGCTCCCACTACGACAGGGACACTGAAGCTTTCTTT | CASSSHYDRDTEAFF
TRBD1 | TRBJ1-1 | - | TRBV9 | TGTGCCAGCAGCGATAATTTACAGGGGGCGCGAATGAACACTGAAGCTTTCTTT | CASSDNLQGARMNTEAFF